The 21 T cell receptor beta chains given below trace back to one sample, sequenced in a study of blood T cell repertoires in COVID-19. The assay was immunoSEQ multiplex PCR, and TCRdb's table has in-frame clones only and misses some. The sample gives 200,000 to 250,000 clones, approximately 84% of which show up once; roughly 2.3% is in the top ten. Sequenced input: peripheral blood. These receptors were obtained from an older woman with acute or convalescent COVID-19.

The chain combines TRBV5-1 with TRBJ1-1, with TRBD1 matching 10 bases. Germline V CDR1 and CDR2: SGHRS, YFSETQ. The J segment lost 5 bases and the V segment lost 3 bases, leaving 1 base of the junction unmatched. The CDR3 has 13 amino acids. The CDR3 nucleotides are TGCGCCAGCAGCTCGGACAGGGGGACTGAAGCTTTCTTT. Translation gives CASSSDRGTEAFF.

CDR3 coding DNA: TGCAGTGCCCAGGGGGGCTACGAGCAGTACTTC. Its protein is CSAQGGYEQYF. The gene calls are TRBV20-1 and TRBJ2-7, with D maybe TRBD1 (7 bases). CDR1 DFQATT and CDR2 SNEGSKA come from the germline V gene (reference sequence). The ends were cut back, 6 bases at V and 3 bases at J, with 9 bases in the middle. CDR3 length: 11 residues.

The chain joins TRBV4-2 to TRBJ1-2, with no clear D. With 0 bases removed from V and 3 bases from J, the gap between germline ends came to 5 bases. Per the germline V gene, CDR1 is LGHNA and CDR2 is YNFKEQ. The CDR3 contains 13 residues. DNA of the CDR3: TGTGCCAGCAGCCAAGATTCTTACTATGGCTACACCTTC. This translates into CASSQDSYYGYTF.

This clone was seen just once. The V call is TRBV4-2, the J call TRBJ2-2; D gene ambiguous. The CDR3 is 13 amino acids. Germline V CDR1 and CDR2: LGHNA, YNFKEQ. Trimming shortened V by 0 bases and J by 5 bases, and 4 bases separated the two germline ends. The CDR3 DNA is TGTGCCAGCAGCCAAGACAGGACCGGGGAGCTGTTTTTT. Its protein product is CASSQDRTGELFF.

In its sample, this clone was seen once. The chain carries TRBV19 and TRBJ1-5; weak D call: TRBD1 (6 bases). Germline CDR1 LNHDA, CDR2 SQIVND (reference sequence). V was trimmed by 3 bases and J by 2 bases, leaving 14 bases between them. The CDR3 runs to 16 residues. The CDR3 coding sequence is TGTGCCAGTAGTATTCACAGGGCAAAGGGCAATCAGCCCCAGCATTTT. Translating gives CASSIHRAKGNQPQHF.

The table lists this clone with a few counts. The rearrangement uses TRBV5-1 and TRBJ1-2; 12 nucleotides align to TRBD1. CDR1 is SGHRS, CDR2 YFSETQ, per germline. The trim removed 4 bases at V and 8 bases at J, leaving 15 bases unmatched. The CDR3 is 17 residues long. The CDR3 reads CASSPEGTGGGNRGYTF. As DNA, the CDR3 is TGCGCCAGCAGCCCCGAGGGGACAGGGGGCGGTAATCGGGGCTACACCTTC. The full variable domain, completed using reference TRBV5-1 and TRBJ1-2, is KAGVTQTPRYLIKTRGQQVTLSCSPISGHRSVSWYQQTPGQGLQFLFEYFSETQRNKGNFPGRFSGRQFSNSRSEMNVSTLELGDSALYLCASSPEGTGGGNRGYTFGSGTRLTVV.

The V call is TRBV18, the J call TRBJ1-1; 7 positions agree with TRBD1. Unmatched junction bases numbered 6, after V lost 2 bases and J lost 3 bases. This CDR3 is built from 15 residues. Per the germline V gene, CDR1 is KGHSH and CDR2 is LQKENI. The CDR3 DNA sequence: TGTGCCAGCTCACCAACACAGGGGACCTACACTGAAGCTTTCTTT. Residues: CASSPTQGTYTEAFF.

V and J are TRBV4-3 and TRBJ1-1; D call uncertain. The CDR3 extends over 14 amino acids. V dropped 0 bases and J dropped 5 bases, with 10 bases sitting between them. Germline-derived CDR1 and CDR2 are LGHNA and YSLEER. Here the CDR3 reads CASSQEPRQTEAFF. The CDR3 coding sequence is TGCGCCAGCAGCCAAGAACCCCGCCAGACTGAAGCTTTCTTT.

The count of this clone is one. The CDR3 DNA is TGTGCCTGGAGTCTGAGTGATACGCAGTATTTT. Its translation is CAWSLSDTQYF. The genes are TRBV30 and TRBJ2-3; D is ambiguous. The CDR3 has 11 residues. The V gene's germline CDR1 is GTSNPN and CDR2 SVGIG (reference sequence). The V end was cut by 2 bases, the J end by 6 bases, with 6 bases between. Together with reference TRBV30 and TRBJ2-3, the CDR3 gives the full variable domain: SQTIHQWPATLVQPVGSPLSLECTVEGTSNPNLYWYRQAAGRGLQLLFYSVGIGQISSEVPQNLSASRPQDRQFILSSKKLLLSDSGFYLCAWSLSDTQYFGPGTRLTVL.

V gene TRBV30 combines with J gene TRBJ2-1, with D possibly being TRBD2 (6 bases). This CDR3 has 15 amino acids. CDR1 is GTSNPN, CDR2 SVGIG, per germline (reference sequence). V was clipped by 2 bases and J by 10 bases, with 21 bases between them. The CDR3 here is CAWSTIHLSSDEQFF. Written as DNA, the CDR3 is TGTGCCTGGAGTACCATTCACCTTTCTAGCGACGAGCAGTTCTTC.

This clone is categorized as medium-sized. The chain uses TRBV19 and TRBJ1-5; 7 nucleotides match TRBD1. V lost 5 bases to trimming and J lost 8 bases; unmatched junction nucleotides: 9. Germline V lookup: CDR1 LNHDA, CDR2 SQIVND (reference sequence). The CDR3 runs to 14 residues. The CDR3 region has the DNA TGTGCCAGTAGTCGAACCAGGGGGGTCGAGCCCCAGCATTTT. Protein sequence: CASSRTRGVEPQHF.

The V and J genes are TRBV6-5 and TRBJ1-4; D might be TRBD1 (5 bases). This CDR3 contains 13 residues. V lost 6 bases and J lost 7, with 12 bases in between. CDR1 is MNHEY, CDR2 SVGAGI, per germline. Here the CDR3 DNA reads TGTGCCAGCAGAGACAGCATAAGTGAAAAACTGTTTTTT. Protein product: CASRDSISEKLFF.

V gene TRBV6-4 combines with J gene TRBJ1-6; D is undetermined. The V gene's germline CDR1 is MRHNA and CDR2 SNTAGT. With 3 bases removed from V and 10 bases from J, the gap between germline ends came to 13 bases. The CDR3 loop spans 14 amino acids. CDR3 region: CASSESTAGSPLHF. For the CDR3, the DNA is TGTGCCAGCAGTGAGTCTACAGCCGGATCACCCCTCCACTTT.

Note on this clone: The same CDR3 arises from other DNA sequences in this sample as well. CDR3 loop: CASKAAGAASTGELFF. CDR3 DNA: TGTGCCAGCAAGGCAGCGGGGGCCGCGAGCACTGGGGAGCTGTTTTTT. J is TRBJ2-2 and V is TRBV27; 8 bases fit TRBD2. Trimming took 7 bases from V and 8 from J; bases not matched to a gene: 15. The CDR3 contains 16 residues. Germline V gene data show CDR1 as MNHEY and CDR2 as SMNVEV (reference sequence).

The V call is TRBV5-1, the J call TRBJ1-2, with 8 bases that match TRBD1. There are 13 residues in the CDR3. Unmatched junction bases numbered 6, after V lost 3 bases and J lost 8 bases. Germline CDR1 reads SGHRS; CDR2 reads YFSETQ. This CDR3 is CASSSGQAWGYTF. Written as DNA, the CDR3 is TGCGCCAGCAGCTCGGGACAGGCGTGGGGCTACACCTTC.

The gene calls are TRBV19 and TRBJ2-4; possible D gene TRBD2, 5 bases. The germline V and J ends were trimmed by 5 bases and 6 bases, with 14 bases remaining between them. The CDR3 consists of 14 residues. From germline, CDR1 is LNHDA and CDR2 SQIVND (reference sequence). The chain's CDR3 is CASSSPRERNIQYF. The CDR3 DNA is TGTGCCAGTAGTTCGCCTAGGGAGAGAAACATTCAGTACTTC.

The chain's CDR3 is CASSIDLSVGVLDQPQHF. The DNA of the CDR3 is TGTGCCAGTAGTATAGATCTGTCAGTAGGGGTGTTGGATCAGCCCCAGCATTTT. The chain combines TRBV19 with TRBJ1-5; a possible D gene is TRBD1 (5 bases). With 0 bases removed from V and 5 bases from J, the gap between germline ends came to 20 bases. Per the germline V gene, CDR1 is LNHDA and CDR2 is SQIVND (reference sequence). The length of the CDR3 is 18 residues.

This clone was counted once. The chain couples TRBV4-1 to TRBJ1-6; 8 positions match TRBD1. The ends lost 4 bases at V and 9 bases at J; junction bases unmatched: 14. The CDR3 length is 17 residues. Germline V CDR1 and CDR2: MGHRA, YSYEKL. CDR3 DNA: TGCGCCAGCAGCCTAGACCTCGCCGGGACAGGCTTTTCACCCCTCCACTTT. Translating gives CASSLDLAGTGFSPLHF.

The chain is built from TRBV4-2 and TRBJ2-1; 9 bases agree with TRBD1. Germline trimming cut 2 bases from V and 3 bases from J; bases unmatched to any gene: 8. The CDR3 sequence is 17 residues long. Germline V gene sequence: CDR1 LGHNA, CDR2 YNFKEQ. This CDR3 is CASSQQQGAGVYNEQFF. The CDR3 DNA is TGTGCCAGCAGCCAACAACAGGGGGCGGGGGTCTACAATGAGCAGTTCTTC.

The rearrangement links TRBV25-1 to TRBJ1-6; TRBD1 matches at 7 bases. The germline gives CDR1 MGHDK, CDR2 SYGVNS. V shed 11 bases, J shed 7 bases, and the junction held 5 bases outside the gene matches. This CDR3 is 12 amino acids long. The CDR3 reads CAGRQGNSPLHF. In nucleotides, the CDR3 is TGTGCCGGGAGACAGGGAAATTCACCCCTCCACTTT.

This clone was found a few times. This sequence joins TRBV3-1 (or the pseudogene TRBV3-2) and TRBJ2-7; 9 nucleotides agree with TRBD2. J lost 7 bases, V lost 4 bases, and 11 bases had no gene match. Germline V lookup: CDR1 LGHDT, CDR2 YNNKEL (reference sequence). This CDR3 comprises 15 residues. The CDR3 coding sequence is TGTGCCAGCAGCCTCAGCCCCGCGGGGGGGCGGGAGCAGTACTTC. This gives the protein CASSLSPAGGREQYF.